This entry features one T cell receptor (beta chain) sequence. The target of this receptor is not known. No base qualities exist here, and no much larger clone lies one base off it. These data originate in a study of blood T cell repertoires in COVID-19 (TCRdb year 2020). Regarding the study in general: Collaborator samples came from the United States, Italy and Spain and covered acute and convalescent phases of COVID-19. The material from the prospective study consisted of cDNA or gDNA derived from T cells, B-cell-depleted T cells, or PBMCs. Deeply sampled blood TCRbeta repertoires from subjects exposed to, actively infected with, or recovered from COVID-19 were included in the dataset. The repertoires were made available in a free public database intended to serve as a resource for research on the immune response to SARS-CoV-2. Samples came from the ongoing ImmuneRACE study (first 160 participants) plus 1,254 subjects from 6 global collaborators. Nearly every sample came with metadata listing a de-identified subject ID, COVID-19 status, age in years and sex. Where available, HLA class I and class II types were obtained from metadata supplied by the sample provider rather than from assay-based typing.

One collaborating source in Seattle enrolled patients during active infection and followed them longitudinally through the course of disease. Whole blood was collected in K2EDTA tubes by collaborating institutions according to the institutions' own protocols. For TCRbeta analysis, collaborators shipped samples as frozen whole blood, isolated PBMCs, or DNA extracted from either of those sample types. Here is what the overall study found, with its caveats: The amount of clinical and demographic metadata varied by source and participant and was provided uncurated.

TCRbeta CDR3 regions were amplified from genomic DNA using the immunoSEQ Assay, a bias-controlled multiplex PCR. Processing in the source paper ran as follows. The number of nucleated cells in each sample was estimated from the amplification of reference gene primers within the assay. Sequence reads were collapsed and filtered to measure the absolute abundance of every unique TCRbeta CDR3 rearrangement. For each sample, productive Simpson clonality was calculated by taking the square root of Simpson's diversity index across productive rearrangements. Entries here come from immuneACCESS through TCRdb and include only in-frame sequences with V and J called. Some clones fail to appear in such tables; in the studies checked, an unresolved V gene covers under half of the shortfall, and the cause of the remainder is unknown. That table furnishes V, J and clone size, whereas the DNA furnished D and trimming. The sample records about 210,000 clones, 84% of which are singletons. The top ten constitute about 10% of the sample.

The specimen was peripheral blood. This clonotype originated in a woman older than 75 with COVID-19, enrolled during active disease.

Here is the DNA: TGTGCCAGCACCAGACTAGCGGTGAGCACAGATACGCAGTATTTT. Translated, this gives CASTRLAVSTDTQYF. The sequence links TRBV28 to TRBJ2-3, and TRBD2 aligns with 9 junction nucleotides. For CDR1 and CDR2, the germline V gene lists MDHEN and SYDVKM. V is pruned by 7 bases and J by 0 bases, leaving 5 bases of the junction without a gene match. The CDR3 runs 15 amino acids, cysteine and phenylalanine included. Only the CDR3 region is kept as DNA, spanning 45 bases read in frame from base 1.